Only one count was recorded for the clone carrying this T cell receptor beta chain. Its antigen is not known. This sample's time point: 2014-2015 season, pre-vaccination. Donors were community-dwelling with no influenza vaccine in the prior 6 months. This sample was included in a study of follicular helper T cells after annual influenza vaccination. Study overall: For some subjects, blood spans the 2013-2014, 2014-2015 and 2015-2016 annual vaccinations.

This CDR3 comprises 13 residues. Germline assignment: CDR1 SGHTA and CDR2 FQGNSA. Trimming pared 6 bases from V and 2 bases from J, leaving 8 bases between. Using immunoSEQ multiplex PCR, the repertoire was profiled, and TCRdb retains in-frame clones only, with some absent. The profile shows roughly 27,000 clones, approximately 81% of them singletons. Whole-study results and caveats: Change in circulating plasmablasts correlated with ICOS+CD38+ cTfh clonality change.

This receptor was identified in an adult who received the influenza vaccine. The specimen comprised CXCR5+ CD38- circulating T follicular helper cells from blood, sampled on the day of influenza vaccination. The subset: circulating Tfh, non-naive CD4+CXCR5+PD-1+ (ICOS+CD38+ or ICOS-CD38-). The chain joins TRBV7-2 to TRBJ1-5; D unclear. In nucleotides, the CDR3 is TGTGCCAGCAGGGGCGGGGGCAATCAGCCCCAGCATTTT. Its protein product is CASRGGGNQPQHF.